Listed here are 2 T cell receptor beta chains from one sample, sequenced in a study of cytomegalovirus exposure and HLA in healthy donors. Primers for the PCR totalled 60 Vbeta and 13 Jbeta. The data were produced by immunoSEQ multiplex PCR, yet TCRdb's version contains in-frame clones alone and is incomplete. The table shows about 130,000 clones, with 60% to 75% occurring only once. The sequenced material came from PBMCs. The receptor source for this set is a human donor in good health.

Only a few counts were recorded for this clone. The genes are TRBV10-3 and TRBJ1-2, with D perhaps matching TRBD1 (6 bases). This CDR3 is built from 16 residues. CDR1 ENHRY and CDR2 SYGVKD come from the germline V gene. V was cut by 6 bases and J by 4 bases, with 21 bases left in between. The CDR3 spells CAISPSQGSLGYGYTF. Here the CDR3 DNA reads TGTGCCATCAGCCCCTCACAGGGATCCCTCGGCTATGGCTACACCTTC.

The chain recombines TRBV9 with TRBJ2-3; 11 bases line up with TRBD2. CDR1 is SGDLS and CDR2 is YYNGEE in the germline V gene. CDR3 length: 17 residues. Trimming at V came to 3 bases and at J to 0 bases, leaving 6 bases not matched to a gene. The CDR3 spells CASSGLTSGESTDTQYF. The DNA of the CDR3 is TGTGCCAGCAGCGGATTGACTAGCGGGGAAAGCACAGATACGCAGTATTTT.